This T cell receptor (beta chain) was profiled in a study of cytomegalovirus exposure and HLA in healthy donors. Regarding the study as a whole: Some V segments (TRBV6-2 and TRBV6-3 among them) were excluded as indistinguishable. Later analysis associated a missense DCLRE1C variant with TCR beta V- and J-gene trimming. Listed as cytomegalovirus-associated were 170 or so TCR beta chains.

In the case of this clone: Antigen unknown.

The CDR3 totals 11 residues. CDR1 SGHVS and CDR2 FQNEAQ come from the germline V gene. V dropped 8 bases and J dropped 7 bases, with 12 bases sitting between them. While unrecorded immune exposures were likely, the donors were nominally healthy when sampled. PCR amplification relied on 60 Vbeta primers (plus 13 Jbeta primers). Generated by immunoSEQ multiplex PCR, the TCRdb table keeps only in-frame clones and is missing some. This table holds 120,000 to 150,000 clones, roughly four fifths found once. The genes are TRBV7-8 and TRBJ2-7, with D tentatively TRBD1 (6 bases). Sequencing was performed on PBMCs. The clonotype originates from a man aged 35 to 55 in good health and CMV-seropositive. This chain's CDR3 is CASRRGNEQYF. Here the CDR3 DNA reads TGTGCCAGCCGTAGGGGGAATGAGCAGTACTTC.